The 11 T cell receptor beta chains below all came from one sample that was sequenced in a study of Ad26.COV2.S vaccination and SARS-CoV-2 variants. Treatment denoted: roughly 18 received Ad26.COV2.S at low or high dose, single or two shots; 5 received placebo; per-sample allocation not given. The investigators took samples on day 63 after the first vaccine or placebo injection. Method: immunoSEQ multiplex PCR; TCRdb's copy keeps in-frame clones and lacks some. Of hundreds of thousands of clones in the sample, around 90% were seen once. The sample consisted of peripheral blood, taken in a trial of Ad26.COV2.S vaccine versus placebo. The receptor set was obtained from a person aged 18-65 years who received the Ad26.COV2.S COVID-19 vaccine or a placebo.

In DNA form, the CDR3 reads TGTGCCAGCAGTTCACAGGTGGTCACCGGGGAGCTGTTTTTT. Its translation: CASSSQVVTGELFF. V is TRBV25-1 and J is TRBJ2-2, with D maybe TRBD1 (5 bases). In germline, CDR1 is MGHDK, CDR2 SYGVNS. CDR3 length: 14 amino acids. Trimming cost V 5 bases and J 4 bases, with 11 bases left between them.

CDR3 in DNA: TGCGCCAGCAGTCAATCGAGGGGAGCTAACTATGGCTACACCTTC. Protein sequence: CASSQSRGANYGYTF. J is TRBJ1-2 and V is TRBV23-1, with D possibly being TRBD1 (5 bases). TRBV23-1 is marked as an open reading frame, function uncertain. V was clipped by 0 bases and J by 0 bases, with 8 bases between them. The length of the CDR3 is 15 residues.

The chain recombines TRBV6-2 or TRBV6-3 with TRBJ2-7; D may be TRBD1 (6 bases). The CDR3 length is 17 residues. The germline gives CDR1 MNHEY, CDR2 SVGEGT. The germline V and J ends were trimmed by 2 bases and 2 bases, with 19 bases remaining between them. CDR3 DNA sequence: TGTGCCAGCAGTTACACGGCTTACAGGGTAGGGGCCTACGAGCAGTACTTC. Protein product: CASSYTAYRVGAYEQYF.

The chain couples TRBV24-1 to TRBJ2-1; D gene unclear. This CDR3 has 12 residues. The germline CDR1 and CDR2 sequences are KGHDR and SFDVKD. Trimming removed 3 bases from V and 7 bases from J, with 6 bases in between. CDR3 bases: TGTGCCACCAGTGATCGTCCAAATGAGCAGTTCTTC. Protein product: CATSDRPNEQFF.

The gene calls are TRBV5-4 and TRBJ2-1, with TRBD2 matching over 8 bases. Trimming removed 4 bases from V and 3 bases from J; junction bases left unmatched: 6. This CDR3 has 15 amino acids. Germline CDR1 reads SGHNT; CDR2 reads YYREEE (reference sequence). CDR3 coding DNA: TGTGCCAGCAGCGCAGGAACTAGCGGCTACAATGAGCAGTTCTTC. It codes for CASSAGTSGYNEQFF. The whole variable domain, remainder taken from reference TRBV5-4 and TRBJ2-1, is ETGVTQSPTHLIKTRGQQVTLRCSSQSGHNTVSWYQQALGQGPQFIFQYYREEENGRGNFPPRFSGLQFPNYSSELNVNALELDDSALYLCASSAGTSGYNEQFFGPGTRLTVL.

V is TRBV7-2 and J is TRBJ2-7; 8 nucleotides agree with TRBD2. From germline, CDR1 is SGHTA and CDR2 FQGNSA. This CDR3 has 14 residues. With 2 bases clipped from V and 7 bases from J, the junction kept 7 bases outside the gene matches. The CDR3 bases are TGTGCCAGCAGCTTACCGGGGGGGAATCGAGAGCAGTACTTC. Protein product: CASSLPGGNREQYF.

V and J are TRBV19 and TRBJ2-3, with D possibly matching TRBD2 (5 bases). The CDR3 consists of 14 residues. Trimming removed 5 bases from V and 4 bases from J, with 13 bases in between. CDR1 is LNHDA and CDR2 is SQIVND in the germline V gene (reference sequence). CDR3 nucleotide sequence: TGTGCCAGTAGTCCCTACGGGATGGCAGATACGCAGTATTTT. Its protein is CASSPYGMADTQYF.

The chain has TRBV4-2 and TRBJ1-2; no reliable D call. Germline V lookup: CDR1 LGHNA, CDR2 YNFKEQ. The CDR3 consists of 14 residues. V lost 1 base to trimming and J lost 5 bases, with 11 bases between them. CDR3 nucleotide sequence: TGTGCCAGCAGCCAAGGGGTGGAAACTTATGGCTACACCTTC. Its translation: CASSQGVETYGYTF.

The table lists this clone with a few counts. V gene TRBV29-1 combines with J gene TRBJ1-4, with 7 nucleotides matching TRBD1. This CDR3 is 14 amino acids long. Germline loops: CDR1 SQVTM, CDR2 ANQGSEA. Trimming took 6 bases from V and 7 from J; bases not matched to a gene: 11. CDR3 nucleotide sequence: TGCAGCGTCCGGTTGGAGGGGGCTGGTGAAAAACTGTTTTTT. Protein product: CSVRLEGAGEKLFF.

The chain combines TRBV5-8 with TRBJ2-3, with TRBD2 identical over 14 bases. CDR1 and CDR2 (germline): SGHTS, YDEGEE. This CDR3 has 20 residues. Trimming took 1 base from V and 1 from J; bases not matched to a gene: 11. DNA for the CDR3: TGTGCCAGCAGCTTGTTGGCAGGGACTAGCGGGAGCGGGGGCACAGATACGCAGTATTTT. Translation gives CASSLLAGTSGSGGTDTQYF.

V and J are TRBV7-2 and TRBJ2-7, with TRBD2 matching over 10 bases. The length of the CDR3 is 14 residues. Germline trimming cut 1 base from V and 7 bases from J; bases unmatched to any gene: 4. The germline V gene encodes CDR1 SGHTA and CDR2 FQGNSA. The CDR3 DNA reads as TGTGCCAGCAGCTTAGGAACTAGCGGGGATGAGCAGTACTTC. It specifies CASSLGTSGDEQYF.